The source of this T cell receptor beta chain is a study of vaccination effects on CD4 cells after COVID-19. Study as a whole: The two convalescent patients provided samples 16 days and one week before vaccination.

Sequencing followed a ViraFEST assay step that expanded antigen-specific CD4+ T cells with viral peptide pools. Following an approximately ten-day culture, CD4+ T cells were purified. Confirmation by PCR established that the person had SARS-CoV-2 infection between March and December 2020. HIV-1 Nef peptides, pooled, formed the negative control culture. Germline CDR1 reads SEHNR; CDR2 reads FQNEAQ (reference sequence). This CDR3 region has 14 residues. Between the trimmed V and J ends, which lost 7 bases and 7 bases, there was a span of 19 bases. This clone was detected a few times. Its cognate antigen is unknown. Sequencing was performed with immunoSEQ multiplex PCR; in TCRdb, only in-frame clones are kept and a portion is missing. The sample lists around 75,000 clones, 73% occurring once.

The rearrangement joins TRBV7-9 to TRBJ1-1; no reliable D call. This TCR was sampled from a human donor who had a prior SARS-CoV-2 infection. Sequenced material: CD4+ T cells from PBMCs cultured with HIV peptides, taken before COVID-19 vaccination. Subset reported: HIV-1 Nef peptide pool negative control/reference culture. DNA of the CDR3: TGTGCCAGCACTCCTTTCGGCGGTGGGTTTGAAGCTTTCTTT. Encoded protein: CASTPFGGGFEAFF.